A selection of T cell receptor beta chains follows, all from one sample in a study of blood T cell repertoires in COVID-19. Clones were read by immunoSEQ multiplex PCR, and TCRdb kept only the in-frame ones, dropping some. The table lists around 97,000 clones, approximately 84% of them singletons. Sequenced material: peripheral blood. The source of these receptors is a human donor in a cohort sampled during active COVID-19. CDR3s include the opening cysteine and the closing phenylalanine or tryptophan. The order of the fields is V gene, J gene, D gene, clone size, CDR3 protein, CDR3 DNA. The D gene is left open where the match is weak. Clone size is not always given. Where it is, it says once, few, many or a class for expanded clones.

v_gene: TRBV18; j_gene: TRBJ2-5; d_gene: TRBD2; abundance: .; CDR3aa: CASSPWPSGGPQETQYF; CDR3nt: TGTGCCAGCTCACCCTGGCCCAGCGGGGGGCCCCAAGAGACCCAGTACTTC
v_gene: TRBV29-1; j_gene: TRBJ2-5; d_gene: .; abundance: .; CDR3aa: CSVEDFRGATQYF; CDR3nt: TGCAGCGTTGAAGACTTTCGGGGGGCGACCCAGTACTTC
v_gene: TRBV29-1; j_gene: TRBJ1-2; d_gene: TRBD1; abundance: .; CDR3aa: CSVETGTGGVYGYTF; CDR3nt: TGCAGCGTAGAAACCGGGACAGGGGGCGTCTATGGCTACACCTTC
v_gene: TRBV7-9; j_gene: TRBJ1-1; d_gene: .; abundance: .; CDR3aa: CASSSTHSTEAFF; CDR3nt: TGTGCCAGCAGCTCTACCCATAGCACTGAAGCTTTCTTT
v_gene: TRBV7-9; j_gene: TRBJ1-1; d_gene: .; abundance: .; CDR3aa: CASSLGGQGTAEAFF; CDR3nt: TGTGCCAGCAGCTTAGGGGGTCAGGGTACAGCTGAAGCTTTCTTT
v_gene: TRBV5-4; j_gene: TRBJ1-2; d_gene: TRBD1; abundance: few; CDR3aa: CASSLGTGSSGYTF; CDR3nt: TGTGCCAGCAGCTTGGGGACAGGGTCTTCTGGCTACACCTTC
v_gene: TRBV5-8; j_gene: TRBJ1-6; d_gene: TRBD1; abundance: .; CDR3aa: CASRSTGTGGSYNSPLHF; CDR3nt: TGTGCCAGCAGGTCTACCGGGACAGGGGGCTCCTATAATTCACCCCTCCACTTT
v_gene: TRBV19; j_gene: TRBJ1-2; d_gene: .; abundance: .; CDR3aa: CASSFPGAFGYTF; CDR3nt: TGTGCCAGTAGTTTCCCAGGGGCCTTTGGCTACACCTTC
v_gene: TRBV10-2; j_gene: TRBJ2-2; d_gene: TRBD1; abundance: .; CDR3aa: CASSFGTGVTGELFF; CDR3nt: TGCGCCAGCAGCTTCGGGACAGGGGTCACCGGGGAGCTGTTTTTT
v_gene: TRBV11-2; j_gene: TRBJ1-2; d_gene: TRBD1; abundance: .; CDR3aa: CASSLEQGVLYGYTF; CDR3nt: TGTGCCAGCAGCTTAGAACAGGGGGTCCTTTATGGCTACACCTTC
v_gene: TRBV3-1/TRBV3-2; j_gene: TRBJ2-3; d_gene: .; abundance: .; CDR3aa: CASSLRLGTDTQYF; CDR3nt: TGTGCCAGCAGCCTCCGACTCGGCACAGATACGCAGTATTTT
v_gene: TRBV10-2; j_gene: TRBJ1-2; d_gene: .; abundance: .; CDR3aa: CASSESIARTTNYGYTF; CDR3nt: TGCGCCAGCAGTGAGTCGATTGCCCGGACTACTAACTATGGCTACACCTTC
v_gene: TRBV5-5; j_gene: TRBJ2-2; d_gene: TRBD2; abundance: .; CDR3aa: CASSSGLAANTGELFF; CDR3nt: TGTGCCAGCAGCTCAGGACTAGCGGCGAACACCGGGGAGCTGTTTTTT
v_gene: TRBV12-3/TRBV12-4; j_gene: TRBJ2-1; d_gene: .; abundance: .; CDR3aa: CASSPTIAHEQFF; CDR3nt: TGTGCCAGCAGTCCAACCATAGCACATGAGCAGTTCTTC
v_gene: TRBV7-3; j_gene: TRBJ2-5; d_gene: TRBD1; abundance: .; CDR3aa: CASSSGTGSETQYF; CDR3nt: TGTGCCAGCAGCTCCGGGACAGGTAGCGAGACCCAGTACTTC
v_gene: TRBV2; j_gene: TRBJ1-2; d_gene: TRBD1; abundance: .; CDR3aa: CASSEDRRSYTF; CDR3nt: TGTGCCAGCAGTGAGGACAGGCGCAGCTACACCTTC
v_gene: TRBV6-6; j_gene: TRBJ1-1; d_gene: .; abundance: .; CDR3aa: CASSRTNTNTEAFF; CDR3nt: TGTGCCAGCAGTCGTACTAACACGAACACTGAAGCTTTCTTT
v_gene: TRBV4-1; j_gene: TRBJ2-3; d_gene: TRBD1; abundance: .; CDR3aa: CASSQGPGGPPDTQYF; CDR3nt: TGCGCCAGCAGCCAGGGCCCAGGGGGCCCTCCCGATACGCAGTATTTT
v_gene: TRBV6-5; j_gene: TRBJ1-1; d_gene: .; abundance: .; CDR3aa: CASRTQALNTEAFF; CDR3nt: TGTGCCAGCAGGACACAGGCGCTGAACACTGAAGCTTTCTTT
v_gene: TRBV7-2; j_gene: TRBJ1-2; d_gene: .; abundance: few; CDR3aa: CASSLAASANYGYTF; CDR3nt: TGTGCCAGCAGCTTAGCGGCATCAGCTAACTATGGCTACACCTTC
v_gene: TRBV6-4; j_gene: TRBJ2-3; d_gene: TRBD2; abundance: .; CDR3aa: CASSDSQAGLGDTQYF; CDR3nt: TGTGCCAGCAGCGACTCTCAAGCGGGGCTAGGAGATACGCAGTATTTT
v_gene: TRBV4-3; j_gene: TRBJ1-1; d_gene: .; abundance: .; CDR3aa: CASSQRGRDTEAFF; CDR3nt: TGCGCCAGCAGCCAGCGGGGCCGTGACACTGAAGCTTTCTTT
v_gene: TRBV18; j_gene: TRBJ2-1; d_gene: .; abundance: .; CDR3aa: CASSPGQNEQFF; CDR3nt: TGTGCCAGCTCACCCGGACAAAATGAGCAGTTCTTC
v_gene: TRBV28; j_gene: TRBJ2-6; d_gene: .; abundance: .; CDR3aa: CASSPTSSWANVLTF; CDR3nt: TGTGCCAGCAGTCCCACATCGTCTTGGGCCAACGTCCTGACTTTC
v_gene: TRBV5-1; j_gene: TRBJ1-1; d_gene: TRBD1; abundance: .; CDR3aa: CASSSGQGKVGNTEAFF; CDR3nt: TGCGCCAGCAGCTCGGGACAGGGGAAGGTGGGAAACACTGAAGCTTTCTTT
v_gene: TRBV29-1; j_gene: TRBJ1-1; d_gene: .; abundance: .; CDR3aa: CSVDLTSRAHHTEAFF; CDR3nt: TGCAGCGTTGATCTTACGAGCAGGGCCCACCACACTGAAGCTTTCTTT
v_gene: TRBV11-2; j_gene: TRBJ1-1; d_gene: .; abundance: .; CDR3aa: CASSLGMGRGNTEAFF; CDR3nt: TGTGCCAGCAGCTTAGGGATGGGGAGGGGAAACACTGAAGCTTTCTTT
v_gene: TRBV12-3/TRBV12-4; j_gene: TRBJ1-6; d_gene: .; abundance: .; CDR3aa: CASSRDNSPLHF; CDR3nt: TGTGCCAGCAGCAGGGATAATTCACCCCTCCACTTT
v_gene: TRBV4-3; j_gene: TRBJ1-2; d_gene: .; abundance: .; CDR3aa: CASSQDNRVNYGYTF; CDR3nt: TGCGCCAGCAGCCAAGATAACAGAGTCAACTATGGCTACACCTTC
v_gene: TRBV20-1; j_gene: TRBJ2-3; d_gene: TRBD2; abundance: .; CDR3aa: CSASTSGGGDTQYF; CDR3nt: TGCAGTGCTAGTACTAGCGGGGGGGGCGATACGCAGTATTTT
v_gene: TRBV7-3; j_gene: TRBJ1-1; d_gene: .; abundance: .; CDR3aa: CASSFSILNTEAFF; CDR3nt: TGTGCCAGCAGCTTTAGCATCTTGAACACTGAAGCTTTCTTT
v_gene: TRBV5-1; j_gene: TRBJ2-2; d_gene: TRBD1; abundance: .; CDR3aa: CASSIRQGENTGELFF; CDR3nt: TGCGCCAGCAGCATTAGACAGGGGGAGAACACCGGGGAGCTGTTTTTT
v_gene: TRBV21-1; j_gene: TRBJ1-2; d_gene: .; abundance: .; CDR3aa: CASSMTGGGYTF; CDR3nt: TGTGCCAGCAGCATGACAGGGGGGGGCTACACCTTC
v_gene: TRBV5-8; j_gene: TRBJ2-5; d_gene: .; abundance: .; CDR3aa: CASSLRGGLRQETQYF; CDR3nt: TGTGCCAGCAGCTTGAGGGGGGGGCTGAGGCAAGAGACCCAGTACTTC
v_gene: TRBV2; j_gene: TRBJ1-1; d_gene: .; abundance: .; CDR3aa: CASSVATLNTEAFF; CDR3nt: TGTGCCAGCAGTGTGGCCACACTGAACACTGAAGCTTTCTTT
v_gene: TRBV9; j_gene: TRBJ2-5; d_gene: TRBD2; abundance: .; CDR3aa: CASSTRQGLAGGKETQYF; CDR3nt: TGTGCCAGCAGCACCCGACAGGGTCTAGCGGGGGGCAAAGAGACCCAGTACTTC
v_gene: TRBV19; j_gene: TRBJ1-4; d_gene: .; abundance: .; CDR3aa: CASSIRLAQGKLFF; CDR3nt: TGTGCCAGTAGTATAAGGTTGGCCCAGGGAAAACTGTTTTTT
v_gene: TRBV2; j_gene: TRBJ2-7; d_gene: .; abundance: .; CDR3aa: CASSQGRIEQYF; CDR3nt: TGTGCCAGCTCGCAGGGGCGCATCGAGCAGTACTTC
v_gene: TRBV2; j_gene: TRBJ2-1; d_gene: TRBD2; abundance: once; CDR3aa: CASRVGGLGGDRYNEQFF; CDR3nt: TGTGCCAGCAGGGTCGGAGGGTTGGGGGGGGACCGTTACAATGAGCAGTTCTTC
v_gene: TRBV5-4; j_gene: TRBJ1-1; d_gene: .; abundance: .; CDR3aa: CASSLGSGETNTEAFF; CDR3nt: TGTGCCAGCAGCTTGGGGAGCGGAGAAACGAACACTGAAGCTTTCTTT
v_gene: TRBV7-2; j_gene: TRBJ1-4; d_gene: .; abundance: .; CDR3aa: CASSFGLRVLNEKLFF; CDR3nt: TGTGCCAGCAGCTTTGGTCTCCGGGTCCTTAATGAAAAACTGTTTTTT
v_gene: TRBV3-1/TRBV3-2; j_gene: TRBJ1-5; d_gene: TRBD1; abundance: .; CDR3aa: CASSQGTGLSNQPQHF; CDR3nt: TGTGCCAGCAGCCAAGGGACAGGGCTTAGCAATCAGCCCCAGCATTTT
v_gene: TRBV4-1; j_gene: TRBJ1-2; d_gene: TRBD1; abundance: .; CDR3aa: CASSQGSGGYGYTF; CDR3nt: TGCGCCAGCAGCCAAGGGTCAGGGGGCTATGGCTACACCTTC
v_gene: TRBV6-4; j_gene: TRBJ1-3; d_gene: TRBD1; abundance: .; CDR3aa: CASRMGGQGVSGNTIYF; CDR3nt: TGTGCCAGCAGGATGGGGGGACAGGGAGTTTCTGGAAACACCATATATTTT
v_gene: TRBV3-1/TRBV3-2; j_gene: TRBJ2-1; d_gene: TRBD2; abundance: .; CDR3aa: CASSPSGGNEQFF; CDR3nt: TGTGCCAGCAGCCCTTCCGGGGGGAATGAGCAGTTCTTC
v_gene: TRBV7-9; j_gene: TRBJ2-7; d_gene: TRBD2; abundance: .; CDR3aa: CASSHPGGRGVF; CDR3nt: TGTGCCAGCAGCCACCCCGGGGGGAGGGGAGTGTTC
v_gene: TRBV19; j_gene: TRBJ1-1; d_gene: TRBD1; abundance: .; CDR3aa: CASTDRGTEAFF; CDR3nt: TGTGCCAGCACGGACAGGGGCACTGAAGCTTTCTTT